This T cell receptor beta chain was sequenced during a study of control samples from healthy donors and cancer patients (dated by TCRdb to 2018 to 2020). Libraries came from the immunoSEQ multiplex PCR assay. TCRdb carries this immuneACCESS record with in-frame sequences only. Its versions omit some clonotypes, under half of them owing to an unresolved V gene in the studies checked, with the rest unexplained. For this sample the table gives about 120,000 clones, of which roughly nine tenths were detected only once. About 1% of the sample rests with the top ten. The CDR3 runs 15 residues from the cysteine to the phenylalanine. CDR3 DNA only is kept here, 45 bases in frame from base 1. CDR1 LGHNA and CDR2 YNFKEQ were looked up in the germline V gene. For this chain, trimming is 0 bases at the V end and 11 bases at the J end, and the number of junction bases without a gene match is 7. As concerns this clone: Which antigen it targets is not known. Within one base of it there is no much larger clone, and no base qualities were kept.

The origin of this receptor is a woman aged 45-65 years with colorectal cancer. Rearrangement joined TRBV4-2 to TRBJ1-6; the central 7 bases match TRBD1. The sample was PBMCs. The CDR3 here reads CASSQEEGAITPLHF. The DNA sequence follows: TGTGCCAGCAGCCAAGAGGAGGGGGCGATTACACCCCTCCACTTT.